This T cell receptor beta chain emerged from a study of T cell responses to AZD1222 COVID-19 vaccine. With regard to this clone: The antigen is not known.

Study results and limitations: Of spike-specific TCRs, nearly half reportedly target regions left unmutated in variants. Samples come after the peak T cell response, not at day 14.

Here immunoSEQ multiplex PCR was the method, and the copy in TCRdb shows in-frame clones only, minus some. The sample has about 180,000 clones; approximately 90% are singletons. The germline CDR1 and CDR2 sequences are MDHEN and SYDVKM. This CDR3 has 13 residues. Trimming took 7 bases from V and 8 from J; bases not matched to a gene: 8. The V call is TRBV28, the J call TRBJ1-2; 9 bases are a match to TRBD1. This TCR came from an adult who received the MenACWY meningococcal vaccine as a control. Sequenced material: peripheral blood, taken 28 days after the second dose of the MenACWY control vaccine. The CDR3 region has the DNA TGTGCCAGCACAACAGGGGGCAAGGACGGCTACACCTTC. It is translated as CASTTGGKDGYTF.